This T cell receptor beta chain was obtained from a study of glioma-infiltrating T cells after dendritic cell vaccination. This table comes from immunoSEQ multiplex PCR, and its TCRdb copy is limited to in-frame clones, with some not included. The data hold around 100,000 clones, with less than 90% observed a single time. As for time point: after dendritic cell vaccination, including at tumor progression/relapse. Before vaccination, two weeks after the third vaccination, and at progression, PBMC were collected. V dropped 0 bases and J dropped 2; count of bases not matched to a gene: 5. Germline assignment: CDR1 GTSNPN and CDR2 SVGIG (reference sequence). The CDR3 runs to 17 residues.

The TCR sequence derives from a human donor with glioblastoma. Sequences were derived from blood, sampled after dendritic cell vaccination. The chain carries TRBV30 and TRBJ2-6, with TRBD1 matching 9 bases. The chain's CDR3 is CAWSVLGTGPGANVLTF. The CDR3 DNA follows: TGTGCCTGGAGTGTACTTGGGACAGGGCCTGGGGCCAACGTCCTGACTTTC. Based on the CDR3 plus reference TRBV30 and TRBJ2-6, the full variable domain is SQTIHQWPATLVQPVGSPLSLECTVEGTSNPNLYWYRQAAGRGLQLLFYSVGIGQISSEVPQNLSASRPQDRQFILSSKKLLLSDSGFYLCAWSVLGTGPGANVLTFGAGSRLTVL.